The 12 T cell receptor beta chains below all came from one sample that was sequenced in a study of T cell responses to AZD1222 COVID-19 vaccine. TCRdb's table, derived via immunoSEQ multiplex PCR, lists solely in-frame clones and lacks some. The sample yields some 150,000 clones, just under 90% seen once. The material sequenced was peripheral blood, taken 28 days after the second dose of the MenACWY control vaccine. The receptors come from an adult who received the MenACWY meningococcal vaccine as a control.

The chain links TRBV6-6 to TRBJ1-5; D is unresolved. Looked up from germline, CDR1 is MNHNY and CDR2 is SVGAGI (reference sequence). V was clipped by 4 bases and J by 3 bases, with 4 bases between them. This CDR3 is built from 12 residues. CDR3 in amino acids: CASSSPNQPQHF. In nucleotides, the CDR3 is TGTGCCAGCAGTTCCCCCAATCAGCCCCAGCATTTT.

A single count supports this clone. The chain recombines TRBV3-1 (or the pseudogene TRBV3-2) with TRBJ2-7, with 9 bases aligning to TRBD2. After removal of 0 bases from V and 6 bases from J, the junction contained 6 bases not matched to a gene. The CDR3 runs 15 residues. Germline-derived CDR1 and CDR2 are LGHDT and YNNKEL (reference sequence). CDR3 protein: CASSQDSSGSSEQYF. The CDR3 DNA sequence: TGTGCCAGCAGCCAAGATAGTAGCGGGAGTTCCGAGCAGTACTTC.

The chain uses TRBV4-3 and TRBJ1-2, with D hard to call. This CDR3 comprises 15 residues. V was cut by 1 base and J by 1 base, with 10 bases left in between. Germline V gives CDR1 LGHNA, CDR2 YSLEER. The CDR3 reads CASSQGVKDNYGYTF. The CDR3 nucleotides are TGCGCCAGCAGCCAAGGAGTGAAGGATAACTATGGCTACACCTTC.

In this sample, this clone turned up a few times. This chain uses TRBV29-1 with TRBJ1-5; D remains unclear. The CDR3 runs 12 residues. The V end lost 4 bases, the J end lost 5 bases, and 9 bases lay between the germline ends. The germline gives CDR1 SQVTM, CDR2 ANQGSEA. The CDR3 DNA is TGCAGCGTTGGTGAAGGCCATCAGCCCCAGCATTTT. Protein sequence: CSVGEGHQPQHF.

The V gene is TRBV6-1, the J gene TRBJ2-5; D is unresolved. Trimming left V 1 base short and J 5 bases short, with 2 bases between. From germline, CDR1 is MNHNS and CDR2 SASEGT. The CDR3 is 11 residues long. The CDR3 loop is CASSEVETQYF. The CDR3 coding sequence is TGTGCCAGCAGTGAAGTGGAGACCCAGTACTTC.

The chain joins TRBV6-5 to TRBJ2-6; 7 nucleotides line up with TRBD1. The CDR3 consists of 15 residues. V shed 6 bases and J 3 bases; nucleotides not matched to a gene: 5. The germline gives CDR1 MNHEY, CDR2 SVGAGI. The DNA for the CDR3 is TGTGCCAGCAGATTTCAGGGGGTTGGGGCCAACGTCCTGACTTTC. Encoded protein: CASRFQGVGANVLTF.

The chain is built from TRBV19 and TRBJ2-1, with TRBD2 matching over 14 bases. The CDR3 has 18 residues. CDR1 LNHDA and CDR2 SQIVND come from the germline V gene (reference sequence). J lost 4 bases, V lost 3 bases, and 8 bases had no gene match. The CDR3 spells CASSMGTSGSLNYNEQFF. CDR3 DNA sequence: TGTGCCAGTAGTATGGGGACTAGCGGGAGTTTGAATTACAATGAGCAGTTCTTC.

The chain carries TRBV18 and TRBJ1-3; D call uncertain. Germline V gene sequence: CDR1 KGHSH, CDR2 LQKENI. This CDR3 is 16 amino acids long. Between the trimmed V and J ends, which lost 3 bases and 7 bases, there was a span of 19 bases. In nucleotides, the CDR3 is TGTGCCAGCTCACCTATCGGGAACATTCTTCGGAACACCATATATTTT. As protein: CASSPIGNILRNTIYF.

This clone was found once. The chain combines TRBV19 with TRBJ2-1; no clear D. CDR3 size: 12 residues. CDR1 is LNHDA, CDR2 SQIVND, per germline (reference sequence). The V gene lost 8 bases and the J gene lost 9 bases, with 14 bases spanning the gap. CDR3 region: CASVWILGEQFF. The CDR3 DNA reads TGTGCCAGTGTGTGGATTCTTGGTGAGCAGTTCTTC.

This chain links TRBV19 with TRBJ2-7, with 7 bases fitting TRBD2. The CDR3 sequence is 15 residues long. Germline CDR1 LNHDA, CDR2 SQIVND (reference sequence). V was clipped by 0 bases and J by 2 bases; unmatched bases: 4. The CDR3 sequence: CASSIEPAGTYEQYF. As DNA, the CDR3 is TGTGCCAGTAGTATAGAGCCAGCGGGGACCTACGAGCAGTACTTC.

The chain links TRBV5-6 to TRBJ1-2; 7 positions agree with TRBD1. V was pared by 4 bases and J by 0 bases, with 18 bases of the junction left unmatched. This CDR3 comprises 19 residues. Per the germline V gene, CDR1 is SGHDT and CDR2 is YYEEEE. The CDR3 is CASSQSIPAGGLANYGYTF. The DNA for the CDR3 is TGTGCCAGCAGCCAATCTATCCCGGCAGGGGGGTTAGCTAACTATGGCTACACCTTC.

About this clone itself: At one end, the junction sequence differs from germline, possibly due to a read error. This chain connects TRBV18 to TRBJ1-1; TRBD1 matches 8 bases. CDR3 size: 15 residues. Per the germline V gene, CDR1 is KGHSH and CDR2 is LQKENI. The CDR3 loop reads CASPPLQGEGTEAFF. CDR3 DNA: TGTGCCAGCCCACCATTACAGGGGGAGGGCACTGAAGCTTTCTTT.